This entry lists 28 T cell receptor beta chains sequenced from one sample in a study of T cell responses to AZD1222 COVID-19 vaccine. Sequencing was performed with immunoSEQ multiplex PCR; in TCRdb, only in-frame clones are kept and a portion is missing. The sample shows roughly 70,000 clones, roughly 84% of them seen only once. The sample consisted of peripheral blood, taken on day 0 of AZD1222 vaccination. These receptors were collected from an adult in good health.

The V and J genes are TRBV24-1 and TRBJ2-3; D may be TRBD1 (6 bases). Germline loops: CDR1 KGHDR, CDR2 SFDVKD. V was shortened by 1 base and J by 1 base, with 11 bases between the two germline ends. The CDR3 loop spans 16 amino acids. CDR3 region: CATSDFRGSGTDTQYF. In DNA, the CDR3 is TGTGCCACCAGTGATTTCAGGGGCTCGGGCACAGATACGCAGTATTTT.

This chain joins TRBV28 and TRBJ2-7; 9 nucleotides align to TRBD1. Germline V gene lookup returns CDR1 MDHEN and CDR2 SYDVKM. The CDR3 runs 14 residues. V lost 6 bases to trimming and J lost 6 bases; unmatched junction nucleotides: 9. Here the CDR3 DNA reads TGTGCCAGCAGGGGTCCGGGACAGGGCTCCGAGCAGTACTTC. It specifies CASRGPGQGSEQYF. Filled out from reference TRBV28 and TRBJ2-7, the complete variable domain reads DVKVTQSSRYLVKRTGEKVFLECVQDMDHENMFWYRQDPGLGLRLIYFSYDVKMKEKGDIPEGYSVSREKKERFSLILESASTNQTSMYLCASRGPGQGSEQYFGPGTRLTVT.

This CDR3 reads CASSVGEGGVGGYTF. CDR3 in DNA: TGTGCCAGCAGCGTAGGGGAAGGGGGCGTAGGTGGCTACACCTTC. The chain is built from TRBV9 and TRBJ1-2; 7 positions agree with TRBD1. This CDR3 contains 15 residues. Per germline, CDR1 SGDLS and CDR2 YYNGEE. V lost 0 bases and J lost 7; bases outside the gene matches: 9.

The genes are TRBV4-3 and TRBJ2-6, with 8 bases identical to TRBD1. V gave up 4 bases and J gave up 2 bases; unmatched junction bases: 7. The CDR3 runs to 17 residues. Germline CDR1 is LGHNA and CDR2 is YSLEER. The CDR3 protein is CASSLDRGEPGANVLTF. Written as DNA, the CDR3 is TGCGCCAGCAGCCTCGACAGGGGCGAACCTGGGGCCAACGTCCTGACTTTC.

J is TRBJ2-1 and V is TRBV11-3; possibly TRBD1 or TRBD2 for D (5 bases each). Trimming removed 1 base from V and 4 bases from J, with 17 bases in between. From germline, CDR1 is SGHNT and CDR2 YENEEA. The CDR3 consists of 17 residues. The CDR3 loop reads CASSLVGQGPRYNEQFF. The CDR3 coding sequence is TGTGCCAGCAGCTTAGTCGGGCAGGGACCGAGGTACAATGAGCAGTTCTTC.

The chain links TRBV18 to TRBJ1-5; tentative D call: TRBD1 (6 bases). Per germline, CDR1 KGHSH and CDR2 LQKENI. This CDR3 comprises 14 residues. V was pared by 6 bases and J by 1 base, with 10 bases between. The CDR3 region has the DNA TGTGCCAGCTCGCAGACAGGAAGCAATCAGCCCCAGCATTTT. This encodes CASSQTGSNQPQHF.

For the CDR3, the DNA is TGCGCCAGCAGCTTGGGGGGACTAGCGGACCTGTACGAGCAGTACTTC. Its translation is CASSLGGLADLYEQYF. V gene TRBV5-1 combines with J gene TRBJ2-7, with 11 bases lining up with TRBD2. This CDR3 comprises 16 residues. The germline gives CDR1 SGHRS, CDR2 YFSETQ. V gave up 0 bases and J gave up 4 bases; unmatched junction bases: 6.

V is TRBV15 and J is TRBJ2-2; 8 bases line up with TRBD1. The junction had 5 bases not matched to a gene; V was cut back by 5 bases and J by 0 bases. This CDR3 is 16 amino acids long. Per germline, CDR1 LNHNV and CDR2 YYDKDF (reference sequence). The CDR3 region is CATSDPGQANTGELFF. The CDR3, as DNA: TGTGCCACCAGCGATCCGGGACAGGCGAACACCGGGGAGCTGTTTTTT.

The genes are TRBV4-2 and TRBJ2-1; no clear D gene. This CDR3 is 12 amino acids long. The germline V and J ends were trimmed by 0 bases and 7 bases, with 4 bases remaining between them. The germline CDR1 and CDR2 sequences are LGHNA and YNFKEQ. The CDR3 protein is CASSQEGNEQFF. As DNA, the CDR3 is TGTGCCAGCAGCCAAGAGGGTAATGAGCAGTTCTTC.

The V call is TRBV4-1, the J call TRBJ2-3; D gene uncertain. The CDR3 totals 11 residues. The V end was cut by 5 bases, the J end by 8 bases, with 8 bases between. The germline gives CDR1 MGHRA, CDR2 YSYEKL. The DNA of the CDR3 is TGCGCCAGCAGCGTTTACGGTACGCAGTATTTT. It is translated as CASSVYGTQYF.

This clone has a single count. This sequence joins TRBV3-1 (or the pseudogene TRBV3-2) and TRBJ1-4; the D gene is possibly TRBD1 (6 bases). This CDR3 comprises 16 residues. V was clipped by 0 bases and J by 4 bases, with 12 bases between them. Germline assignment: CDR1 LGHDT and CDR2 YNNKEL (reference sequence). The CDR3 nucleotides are TGTGCCAGCAGCCAAGAATTGGACAGCCTTAATGAAAAACTGTTTTTT. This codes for CASSQELDSLNEKLFF.

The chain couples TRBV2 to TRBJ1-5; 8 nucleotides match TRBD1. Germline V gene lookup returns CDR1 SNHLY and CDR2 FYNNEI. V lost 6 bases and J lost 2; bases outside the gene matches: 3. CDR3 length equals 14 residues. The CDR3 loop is CASRADRGNQPQHF. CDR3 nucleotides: TGTGCCAGCAGAGCGGACAGGGGCAATCAGCCCCAGCATTTT.

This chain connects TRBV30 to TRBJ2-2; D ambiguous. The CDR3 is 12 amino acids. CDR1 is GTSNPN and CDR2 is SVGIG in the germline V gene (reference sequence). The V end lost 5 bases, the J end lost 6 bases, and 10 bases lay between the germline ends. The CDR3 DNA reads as TGTGCCTGGGCCATTGGTGCCGGGGAGCTGTTTTTT. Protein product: CAWAIGAGELFF.

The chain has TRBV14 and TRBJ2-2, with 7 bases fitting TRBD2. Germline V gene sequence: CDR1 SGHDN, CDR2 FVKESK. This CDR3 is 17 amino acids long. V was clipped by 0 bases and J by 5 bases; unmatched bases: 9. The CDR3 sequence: CASSQDLGGGWTGELFF. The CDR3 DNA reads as TGTGCCAGCAGCCAAGATCTGGGCGGGGGATGGACCGGGGAGCTGTTTTTT.

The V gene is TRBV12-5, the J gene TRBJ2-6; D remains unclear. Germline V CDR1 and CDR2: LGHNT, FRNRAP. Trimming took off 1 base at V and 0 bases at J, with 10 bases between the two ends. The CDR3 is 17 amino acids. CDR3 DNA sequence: TGTGCTAGTGGTTTGGAACTGTCCTTCTCTGGGGCCAACGTCCTGACTTTC. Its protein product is CASGLELSFSGANVLTF.

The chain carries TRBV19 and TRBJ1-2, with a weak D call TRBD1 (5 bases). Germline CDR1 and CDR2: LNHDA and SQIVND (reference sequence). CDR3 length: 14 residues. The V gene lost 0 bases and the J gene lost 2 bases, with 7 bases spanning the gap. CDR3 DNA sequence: TGTGCCAGTAGTATAGAGGCAGGGAACTATGGCTACACCTTC. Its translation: CASSIEAGNYGYTF.

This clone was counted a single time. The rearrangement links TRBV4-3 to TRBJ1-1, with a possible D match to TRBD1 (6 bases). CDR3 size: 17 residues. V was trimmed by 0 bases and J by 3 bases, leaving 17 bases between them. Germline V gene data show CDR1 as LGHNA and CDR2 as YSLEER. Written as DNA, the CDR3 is TGCGCCAGCAGCCAAGATAAAAGGGGGTGGACTGACACTGAAGCTTTCTTT. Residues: CASSQDKRGWTDTEAFF.

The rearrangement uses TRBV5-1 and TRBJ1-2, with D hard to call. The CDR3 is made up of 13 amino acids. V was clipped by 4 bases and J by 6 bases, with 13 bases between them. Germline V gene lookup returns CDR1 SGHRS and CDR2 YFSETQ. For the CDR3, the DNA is TGCGCCAGCAGCCCCGCGGGTAGGGATGGCTACACCTTC. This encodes CASSPAGRDGYTF.

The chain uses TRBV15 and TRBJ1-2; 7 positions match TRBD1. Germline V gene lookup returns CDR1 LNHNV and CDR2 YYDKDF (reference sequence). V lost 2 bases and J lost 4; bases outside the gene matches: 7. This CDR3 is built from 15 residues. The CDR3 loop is CATSRIPGQSYGYTF. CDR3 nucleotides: TGTGCCACCAGCAGAATCCCGGGACAGAGCTATGGCTACACCTTC.

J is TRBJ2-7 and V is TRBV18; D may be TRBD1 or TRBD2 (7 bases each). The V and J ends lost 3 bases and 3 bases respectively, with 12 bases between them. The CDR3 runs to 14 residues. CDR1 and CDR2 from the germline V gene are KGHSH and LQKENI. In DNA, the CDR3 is TGTGCCAGCTCACCTTCAGGGGGGGACTACGAGCAGTACTTC. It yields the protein CASSPSGGDYEQYF.

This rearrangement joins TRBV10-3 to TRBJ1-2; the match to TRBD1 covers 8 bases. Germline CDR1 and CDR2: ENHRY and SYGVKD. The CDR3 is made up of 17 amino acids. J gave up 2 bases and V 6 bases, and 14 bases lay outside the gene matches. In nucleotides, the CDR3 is TGTGCCATCAGACCTGGACAGGGAAGGGGGGCAAACTATGGCTACACCTTC. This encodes CAIRPGQGRGANYGYTF.

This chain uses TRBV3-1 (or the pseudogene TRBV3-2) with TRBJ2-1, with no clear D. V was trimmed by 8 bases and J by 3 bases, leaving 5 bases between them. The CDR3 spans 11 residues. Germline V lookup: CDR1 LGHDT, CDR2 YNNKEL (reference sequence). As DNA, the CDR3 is TGTGCCAGCGCGGTCTACAATGAGCAGTTCTTC. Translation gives CASAVYNEQFF.

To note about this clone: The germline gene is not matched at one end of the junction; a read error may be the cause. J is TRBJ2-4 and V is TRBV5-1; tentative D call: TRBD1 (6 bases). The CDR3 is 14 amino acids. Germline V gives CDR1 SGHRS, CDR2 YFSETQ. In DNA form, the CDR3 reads TGCGCCAGCAGCTTGTGGATTGGACAGACCCTCTCAGACTTC. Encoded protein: CASSLWIGQTLSDF. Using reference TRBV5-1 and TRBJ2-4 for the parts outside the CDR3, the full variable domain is KAGVTQTPRYLIKTRGQQVTLSCSPISGHRSVSWYQQTPGQGLQFLFEYFSETQRNKGNFPGRFSGRQFSNSRSEMNVSTLELGDSALYLCASSLWIGQTLSDFGAGTRLSVL.

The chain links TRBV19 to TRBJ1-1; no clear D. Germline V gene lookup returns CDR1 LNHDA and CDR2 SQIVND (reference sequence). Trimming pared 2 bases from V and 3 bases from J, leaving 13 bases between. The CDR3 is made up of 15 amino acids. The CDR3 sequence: CASSIRQRKDTEAFF. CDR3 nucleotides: TGTGCCAGTAGTATAAGGCAGCGAAAGGACACTGAAGCTTTCTTT.

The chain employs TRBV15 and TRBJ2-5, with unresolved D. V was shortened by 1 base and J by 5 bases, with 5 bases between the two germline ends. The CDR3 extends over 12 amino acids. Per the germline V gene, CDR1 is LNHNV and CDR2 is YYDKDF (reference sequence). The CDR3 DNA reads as TGTGCCACCAGCAGAGTTGGTGAGACCCAGTACTTC. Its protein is CATSRVGETQYF.

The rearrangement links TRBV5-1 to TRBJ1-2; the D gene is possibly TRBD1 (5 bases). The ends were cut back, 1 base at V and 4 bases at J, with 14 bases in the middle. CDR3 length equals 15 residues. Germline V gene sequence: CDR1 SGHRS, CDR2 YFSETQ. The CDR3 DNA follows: TGCGCCAGCAGCTTGTCGGGGGAGAGGGCCTATGGCTACACCTTC. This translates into CASSLSGERAYGYTF.

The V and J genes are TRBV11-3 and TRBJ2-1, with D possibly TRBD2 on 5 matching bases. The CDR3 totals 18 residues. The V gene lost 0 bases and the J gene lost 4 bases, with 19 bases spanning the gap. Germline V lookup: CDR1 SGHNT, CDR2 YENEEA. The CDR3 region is CASSLDRFEGSLYNEQFF. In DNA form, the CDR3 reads TGTGCCAGCAGCTTAGACCGCTTTGAGGGAAGTTTGTACAATGAGCAGTTCTTC.

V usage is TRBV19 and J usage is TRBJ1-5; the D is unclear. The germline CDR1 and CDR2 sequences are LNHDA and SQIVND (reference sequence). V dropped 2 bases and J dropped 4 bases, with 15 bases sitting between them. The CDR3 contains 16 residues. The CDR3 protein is CASSIISGLRNQPQHF. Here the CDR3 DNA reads TGTGCCAGTAGTATAATCTCTGGACTCAGAAATCAGCCCCAGCATTTT. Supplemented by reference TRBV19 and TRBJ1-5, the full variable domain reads DGGITQSPKYLFRKEGQNVTLSCEQNLNHDAMYWYRQDPGQGLRLIYYSQIVNDFQKGDIAEGYSVSREKKESFPLTVTSAQKNPTAFYLCASSIISGLRNQPQHFGDGTRLSIL.